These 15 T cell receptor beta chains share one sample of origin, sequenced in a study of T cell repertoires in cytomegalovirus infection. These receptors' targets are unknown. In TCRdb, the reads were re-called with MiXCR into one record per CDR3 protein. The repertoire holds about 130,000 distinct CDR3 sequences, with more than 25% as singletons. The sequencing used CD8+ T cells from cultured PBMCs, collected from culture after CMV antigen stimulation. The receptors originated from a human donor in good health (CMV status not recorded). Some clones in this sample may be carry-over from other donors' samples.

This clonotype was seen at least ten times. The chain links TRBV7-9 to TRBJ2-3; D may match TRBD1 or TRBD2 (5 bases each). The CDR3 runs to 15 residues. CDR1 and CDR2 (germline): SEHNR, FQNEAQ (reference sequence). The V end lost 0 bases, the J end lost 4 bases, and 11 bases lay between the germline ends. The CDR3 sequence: CASSLALGTADTQYF. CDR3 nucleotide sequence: TGTGCCAGCAGCTTAGCGCTAGGGACCGCAGATACGCAGTATTTT.

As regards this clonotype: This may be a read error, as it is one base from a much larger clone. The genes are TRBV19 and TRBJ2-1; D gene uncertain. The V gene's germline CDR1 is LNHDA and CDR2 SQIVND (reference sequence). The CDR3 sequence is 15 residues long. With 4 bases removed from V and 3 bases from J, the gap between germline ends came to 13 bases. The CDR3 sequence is CASSSAHSNYNEQFF. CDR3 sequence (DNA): TGTGCCAGTAGTAGCGCCCACAGTAACTACAATGAGCAGTTCTTC.

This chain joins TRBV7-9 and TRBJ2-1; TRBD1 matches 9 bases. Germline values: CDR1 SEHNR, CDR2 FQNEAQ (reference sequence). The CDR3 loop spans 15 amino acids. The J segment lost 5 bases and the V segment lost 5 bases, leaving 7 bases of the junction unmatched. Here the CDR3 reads CASSAGQGLHNEQFF. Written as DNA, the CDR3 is TGTGCCAGCAGCGCTGGACAGGGGCTGCACAATGAGCAGTTCTTC.

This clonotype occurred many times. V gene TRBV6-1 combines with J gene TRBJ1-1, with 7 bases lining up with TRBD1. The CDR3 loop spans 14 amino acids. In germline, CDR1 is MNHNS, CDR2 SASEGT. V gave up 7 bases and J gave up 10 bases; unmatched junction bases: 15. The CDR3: CASIHYRGGFLAFF. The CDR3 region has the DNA TGTGCCAGCATCCATTACAGGGGAGGTTTTTTAGCTTTCTTT.

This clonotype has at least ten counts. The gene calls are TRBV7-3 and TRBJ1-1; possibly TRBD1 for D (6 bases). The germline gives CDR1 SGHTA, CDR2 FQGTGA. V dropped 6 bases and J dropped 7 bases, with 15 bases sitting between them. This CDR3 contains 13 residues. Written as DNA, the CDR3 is TGTGCCAGCAGTTCCCTCCCCAGGGGTGAAGCTTTCTTT. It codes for CASSSLPRGEAFF.

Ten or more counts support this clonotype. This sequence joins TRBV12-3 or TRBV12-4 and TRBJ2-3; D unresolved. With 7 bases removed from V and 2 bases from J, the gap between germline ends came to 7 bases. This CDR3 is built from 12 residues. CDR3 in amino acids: CASTRATDTQYF. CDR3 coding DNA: TGTGCCAGCACCCGGGCCACAGATACGCAGTATTTT.

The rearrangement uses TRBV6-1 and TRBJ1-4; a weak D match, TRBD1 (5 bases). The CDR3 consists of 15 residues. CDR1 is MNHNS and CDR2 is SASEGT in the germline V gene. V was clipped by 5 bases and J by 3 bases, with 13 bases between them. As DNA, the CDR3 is TGTGCCAGCAGTACCGCGACAGCCCCTAATGAAAAACTGTTTTTT. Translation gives CASSTATAPNEKLFF.

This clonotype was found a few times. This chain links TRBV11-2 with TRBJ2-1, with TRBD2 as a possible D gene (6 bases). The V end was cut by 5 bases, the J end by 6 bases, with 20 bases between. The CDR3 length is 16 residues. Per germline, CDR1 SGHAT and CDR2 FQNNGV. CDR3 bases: TGTGCCAGCAGCCCCGACTTGGCGGGACCACTCAATGAGCAGTTCTTC. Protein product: CASSPDLAGPLNEQFF. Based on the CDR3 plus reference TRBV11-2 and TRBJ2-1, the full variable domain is EAGVAQSPRYKIIEKRQSVAFWCNPISGHATLYWYQQILGQGPKLLIQFQNNGVVDDSQLPKDRFSAERLKGVDSTLKIQPAKLEDSAVYLCASSPDLAGPLNEQFFGPGTRLTVL.

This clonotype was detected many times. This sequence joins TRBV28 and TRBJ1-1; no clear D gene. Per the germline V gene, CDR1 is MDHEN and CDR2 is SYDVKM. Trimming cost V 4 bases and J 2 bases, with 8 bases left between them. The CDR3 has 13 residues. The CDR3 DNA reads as TGTGCCAGCAGTTATCTGGGAAACACTGAAGCTTTCTTT. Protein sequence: CASSYLGNTEAFF.

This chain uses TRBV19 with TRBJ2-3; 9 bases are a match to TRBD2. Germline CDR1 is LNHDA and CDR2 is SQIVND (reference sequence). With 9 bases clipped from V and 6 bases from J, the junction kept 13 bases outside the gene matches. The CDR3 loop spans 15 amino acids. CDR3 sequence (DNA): TGTGCCAGCAAGTGGGGTAGCGGGGGCCCTGATACGCAGTATTTT. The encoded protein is CASKWGSGGPDTQYF.

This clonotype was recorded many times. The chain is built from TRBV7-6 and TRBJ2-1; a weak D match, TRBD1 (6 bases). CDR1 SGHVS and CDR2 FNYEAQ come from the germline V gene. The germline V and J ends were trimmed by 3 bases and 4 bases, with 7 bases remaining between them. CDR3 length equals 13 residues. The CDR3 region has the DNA TGTGCCAGCAGCTTGAGGGGGTACAATGAGCAGTTCTTC. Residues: CASSLRGYNEQFF.

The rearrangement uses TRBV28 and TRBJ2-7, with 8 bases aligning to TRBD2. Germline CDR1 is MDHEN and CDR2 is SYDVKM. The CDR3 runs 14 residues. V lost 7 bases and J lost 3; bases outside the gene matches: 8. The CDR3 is CASTSGGSIYEQYF. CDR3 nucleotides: TGTGCCAGCACCTCGGGGGGGAGTATCTACGAGCAGTACTTC. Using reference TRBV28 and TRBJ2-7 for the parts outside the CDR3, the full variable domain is DVKVTQSSRYLVKRTGEKVFLECVQDMDHENMFWYRQDPGLGLRLIYFSYDVKMKEKGDIPEGYSVSREKKERFSLILESASTNQTSMYLCASTSGGSIYEQYFGPGTRLTVT.

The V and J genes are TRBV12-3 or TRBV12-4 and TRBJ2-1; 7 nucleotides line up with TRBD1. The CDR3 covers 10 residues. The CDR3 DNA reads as TGTGCAACCGCAGGGGGTGAGCAGTTCTTC. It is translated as CATAGGEQFF.

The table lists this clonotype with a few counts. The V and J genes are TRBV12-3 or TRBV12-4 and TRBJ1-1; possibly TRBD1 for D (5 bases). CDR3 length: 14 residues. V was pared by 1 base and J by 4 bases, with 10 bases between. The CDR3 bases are TGTGCCAGCAGTTTAGGGGCAGGGCTCACTGAAGCTTTCTTT. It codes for CASSLGAGLTEAFF.

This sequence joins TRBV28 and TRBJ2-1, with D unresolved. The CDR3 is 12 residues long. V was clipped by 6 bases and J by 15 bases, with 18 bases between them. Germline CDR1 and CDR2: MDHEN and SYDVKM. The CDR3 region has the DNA TGTGCCAGCAGCCCACCGGCTTCGGGTGCGTTCTTC. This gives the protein CASSPPASGAFF.